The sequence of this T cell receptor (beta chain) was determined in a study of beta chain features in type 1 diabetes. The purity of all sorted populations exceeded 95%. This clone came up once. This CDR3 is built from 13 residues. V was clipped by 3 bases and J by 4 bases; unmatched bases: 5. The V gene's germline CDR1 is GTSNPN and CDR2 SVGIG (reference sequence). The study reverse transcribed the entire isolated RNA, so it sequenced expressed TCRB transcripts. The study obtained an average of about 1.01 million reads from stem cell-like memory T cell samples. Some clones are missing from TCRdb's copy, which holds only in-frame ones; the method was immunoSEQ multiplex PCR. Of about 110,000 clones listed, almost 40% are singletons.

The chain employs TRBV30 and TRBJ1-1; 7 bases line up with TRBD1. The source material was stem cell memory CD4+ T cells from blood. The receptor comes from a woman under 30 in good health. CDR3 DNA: TGTGCCTGGAGGGGACAGAGGCTCACTGAAGCTTTCTTT. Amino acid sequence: CAWRGQRLTEAFF. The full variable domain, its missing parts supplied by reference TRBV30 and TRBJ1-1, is SQTIHQWPATLVQPVGSPLSLECTVEGTSNPNLYWYRQAAGRGLQLLFYSVGIGQISSEVPQNLSASRPQDRQFILSSKKLLLSDSGFYLCAWRGQRLTEAFFGQGTRLTVV.